A selection of T cell receptor beta chains follows, all from one sample in a study of identical twins. TCRdb itself ran the 5' RACE reads through MiXCR, one entry per CDR3 protein. This sample has 200,000 to 250,000 distinct CDR3 sequences; under 8.5% occur once, and the top ten carry approximately 14%. The data were also submitted as part of a second study, on T cells expressing NK-cell markers.

Sequenced sample: CD8+ T cells sorted from blood. These receptors were taken from a woman aged 18 to 35 in good health. Both conserved end residues are part of each CDR3. Each record gives: V gene, clone size, D gene, J gene, CDR3 DNA, CDR3 protein. D genes are given only for firm matches. Clone size, where shown, is once, few, many, or a class for clones that have expanded.

>TRBV5-1|many|TRBD2|TRBJ2-1
TGCGCCAGCAGCTTTGGTACCCTTAGCGGGAGGAGCCTCAATGAGCAGTTCTTC
CASSFGTLSGRSLNEQFF
>TRBV9|few|NA|TRBJ1-6
TGTGCCAGCAGCCCTGGTGGGAGCTCCTATAATTCACCCCTCCACTTT
CASSPGGSSYNSPLHF
>TRBV12-3/TRBV12-4|many|TRBD1|TRBJ2-5
TGTGCCAGCAGTTTGGACAGGGATAAAGAGACCCAGTACTTC
CASSLDRDKETQYF
>TRBV7-6|few|TRBD2|TRBJ2-7
TGTGCCAGCAGCTTAGTGTGGGGGGGAGGCGAGCAGTACTTC
CASSLVWGGGEQYF
>TRBV5-6|NA|NA|TRBJ2-1
TGTGCCAGCCGCCGGGGTAGCGCCTACAATGAGCAGTTCTTC
CASRRGSAYNEQFF
>TRBV29-1|many|NA|TRBJ2-2
TGCAGCGTTGAAGATCGAGGGACCGGGGAGCTGTTTTTT
CSVEDRGTGELFF
>TRBV27|few|NA|TRBJ2-7
TGTGCCAGCAGTTTACGAGGGGAGACCTACGAGCAGTACTTC
CASSLRGETYEQYF
>TRBV19|few|TRBD2|TRBJ2-7
TGTGCCAGTAGTATCATCGGGGGGGCCGCCTACGAGCAGTACTTC
CASSIIGGAAYEQYF
>TRBV18|NA|TRBD1|TRBJ1-5
TGTGCCAGCTCCACAGGGGGTCAGCCCCAGCATTTT
CASSTGGQPQHF
>TRBV19|few|NA|TRBJ2-7
TGTGCCAGTAGTATAGATAGAGCCGAGCAGTACTTC
CASSIDRAEQYF
>TRBV5-5|many|NA|TRBJ2-5
TGTGCCAGCAGCCCCACAGGGCGAGAGACCCAGTACTTC
CASSPTGRETQYF
>TRBV11-2|NA|NA|TRBJ2-6
TGTGCCAGCAGCTTAGTATGGCGAGTCTCTGGGGCCAACGTCCTGACTTTC
CASSLVWRVSGANVLTF
>TRBV20-1|few|NA|TRBJ2-7
TGCAGTGCTAGCGGGTATAACTCCTACGAGCAGTACTTC
CSASGYNSYEQYF
>TRBV2|many|NA|TRBJ2-7
TGTGCCAGCAGTGACACCCACGTCAGTCCCTCGGAGCAGTACTTC
CASSDTHVSPSEQYF
>TRBV20-1|few|NA|TRBJ1-5
TGCAGTGCTAGAGCTCCCCAGGGAAAATATAGCAATCAGCCCCAGCATTTT
CSARAPQGKYSNQPQHF
>TRBV7-9|few|NA|TRBJ2-1
TGTGCCAGCAGGACAAAGGACGGAGGGATCTACAATGAGCAGTTCTTC
CASRTKDGGIYNEQFF
>TRBV7-9|NA|TRBD1|TRBJ2-5
TGTGCCAGCACCGGACAGGGAGCCCAAGAGACCCAGTACTTC
CASTGQGAQETQYF
>TRBV6-5|NA|NA|TRBJ1-5
TGTGCCAGCAGTTACGTGGGAAGGAATCAGCCCCAGCATTTT
CASSYVGRNQPQHF
>TRBV5-4|NA|TRBD2|TRBJ2-1
TGTGCCAGCAGCTTGTGGACTAGCGCCCATGAGCAGTTCTTC
CASSLWTSAHEQFF
>TRBV29-1|many|NA|TRBJ1-5
TGCAGCGTTGAAGATCAGGGTAAGAATCAGCCCCAGCATTTT
CSVEDQGKNQPQHF
>TRBV7-9|NA|TRBD1|TRBJ2-3
TGTGCCAGCAGCCCGTCAGGGGGTCGGGCAGATACGCAGTATTTT
CASSPSGGRADTQYF
>TRBV10-2|many|TRBD2|TRBJ2-5
TGCGCCAGCAGTGATGTAGGAGCGGGGAGAAGGGAAGAGACCCAGTACTTC
CASSDVGAGRREETQYF
>TRBV3-2|many|NA|TRBJ2-5
TGTGCCAGCAGCCCCTGGCTGGGGGAGGGTGGGCAAGAGACCCAGTACTTC
CASSPWLGEGGQETQYF
>TRBV7-6|NA|TRBD1|TRBJ2-7
TGTGCCAGCAGCTTAAGTGAGGGGGCGAGGAACGAGCAGTACTTC
CASSLSEGARNEQYF
>TRBV7-9|few|NA|TRBJ2-2
TGTGCCAGCAGCCCTGGAACGAACACCGGGGAGCTGTTTTTT
CASSPGTNTGELFF
>TRBV12-3/TRBV12-4|many|NA|TRBJ2-1
TGTGCCAGCAGTTTCAACAATGAGCAGTTCTTC
CASSFNNEQFF
>TRBV9|many|TRBD2|TRBJ2-2
TGTGCCAGCAGCCTACTCCCGGGGGGGGAGAAGTCGGGGGAGCTGTTTTTT
CASSLLPGGEKSGELFF
>TRBV2|many|NA|TRBJ2-5
TGTGCCAGCAACGGACCCCAAAGGGAGACCCAGTACTTC
CASNGPQRETQYF
>TRBV7-8|many|TRBD2|TRBJ2-1
TGTGCCAGCAGCTTACTCGGGGGAGGGCCCCAAGGTAATGAGCAGTTCTTC
CASSLLGGGPQGNEQFF
>TRBV9|NA|NA|TRBJ2-2
TGTGCCAGCAGCGGACATCGCGGGGAGCTGTTTTTT
CASSGHRGELFF
>TRBV9|few|TRBD1|TRBJ2-1
TGTGCCAGCAGCGTGGGGACAGGGGGTGAGCAGTTCTTC
CASSVGTGGEQFF
>TRBV5-1|many|TRBD1|TRBJ2-2
TGCGCCAGCAGCTTTACCGGGACAGGGTCCCCGGGGACCGGGGAGCTGTTTTTT
CASSFTGTGSPGTGELFF
>TRBV4-3|many|NA|TRBJ1-5
TGCGCCAGCAGCCAAGATCATGGAGGGCAGCCCCAGCATTTT
CASSQDHGGQPQHF
>TRBV7-2|few|NA|TRBJ2-1
TGTGCCAGCAGCCCCCAGCGGGCCCTCCAGTTCTTC
CASSPQRALQFF
>TRBV6-1|many|TRBD1|TRBJ2-1
TGTGCCAGCAGTGGAGGGGACAGGTCATTTCTCCTAAACAATGAGCAGTTCTTC
CASSGGDRSFLLNNEQFF
>TRBV20-1|NA|TRBD2|TRBJ2-7
TGCAGTGCCCGGGGACTAGCTAGCTACGAGCAGTACTTC
CSARGLASYEQYF
>TRBV20-1|NA|TRBD2|TRBJ2-7
TGCAGTGCTTCGGGACTAGCGACCGAGGGGTACGAGCAGTACTTC
CSASGLATEGYEQYF
>TRBV6-5|NA|NA|TRBJ2-7
TGTGCCAGCAGTTACACCCGATCGGGCATCTACGAGCAGTACTTC
CASSYTRSGIYEQYF
>TRBV12-3/TRBV12-4|many|NA|TRBJ1-5
TGTGCCAGCAGTTTAGAGGATCAGCCCCAGCATTTT
CASSLEDQPQHF
>TRBV6-5|NA|TRBD1|TRBJ2-2
TGTGCCAGCAGTTCTTTCCCCTCCGGGACAGGCGCCTCCGGGGAGCTGTTTTTT
CASSSFPSGTGASGELFF
>TRBV7-3|few|NA|TRBJ1-1
TGTGCCAGCAGCTTAGGCCTCGGAGGCAACACTGAAGCTTTCTTT
CASSLGLGGNTEAFF
>TRBV6-2/TRBV6-3|NA|NA|TRBJ2-1
TGTGCCAGCAGTTACAACCAAAATGAGCAGTTCTTC
CASSYNQNEQFF
>TRBV6-1|NA|NA|TRBJ2-3
TGTGCCAGCAGACAGGAGGGCCGCACAGATACGCAGTATTTT
CASRQEGRTDTQYF
>TRBV2|many|TRBD1|TRBJ2-1
TGTGCCAGCAGTGCGGGGACAGGGTACTATGAGCAGTTCTTC
CASSAGTGYYEQFF
>TRBV7-9|many|NA|TRBJ2-3
TGTGCCAGCAGGAGGGGGTCAGATACGCAGTATTTT
CASRRGSDTQYF
>TRBV24-1|few|NA|TRBJ2-2
TGTGCCACCAGTGACCCTCGAGGGGAGCTGTTTTTT
CATSDPRGELFF
>TRBV30|NA|TRBD1|TRBJ2-1
TGTGCCTGGAGTGGGACAGGGGGGAATGAGCAGTTCTTC
CAWSGTGGNEQFF
>TRBV5-1|NA|NA|TRBJ2-1
TGCGCCAGCAGCTCCGGGAGCCCGGGGGAGCAGTTCTTC
CASSSGSPGEQFF
>TRBV27|few|NA|TRBJ1-2
TGTGCCAGCAGTTTCGCGAGTAACTATGGCTACACCTTC
CASSFASNYGYTF
>TRBV9|NA|NA|TRBJ2-7
TGTGCCAGCAGCGTAGTTGAGGGTCACGAGCAGTACTTC
CASSVVEGHEQYF
>TRBV27|NA|TRBD1|TRBJ2-7
TGTGCCAGCAGCCTGACAGGGCCGGCCTACGAGCAGTACTTC
CASSLTGPAYEQYF
>TRBV7-6|many|NA|TRBJ2-2
TGTGCCAGCAGCAAACGGGACTCTGGCACCGGGGAGCTGTTTTTT
CASSKRDSGTGELFF